The T cell receptor beta chain described here comes from a study of cytomegalovirus exposure and HLA in healthy donors. The overall study: One earlier analysis, a look at about 179 million T cells, found fewer than 140 million unique TCR beta sequences. Study conclusions and caveats: Presence/absence analyses assumed roughly uniform sequencing depth across donors. Certain indistinguishable V segments, among them TRBV6-2 and TRBV6-3, were excluded.

The CDR3 covers 13 residues. Germline-derived CDR1 and CDR2 are MGHRA and YSYEKL. V was pared by 3 bases and J by 9 bases, with 7 bases of the junction left unmatched. Amplification used 60 Vbeta primers and 13 Jbeta primers. In the source study's methods: Among the unique TCR beta chains that a later analysis counted, about 79 million in all, around 11 million were shared. Only in-frame clones appear in the TCRdb table, and some are missing; sequencing was by immunoSEQ multiplex PCR. The DNA was the basis for D and trimming; V, J and clone size are from that table. The sample includes about 130,000 clones, approximately 75% seen only once; the top ten take around 4%. Worth noting for this clone: Its target is unknown.

The receptor comes from a young man in good health and CMV-seronegative. The genes are TRBV4-1 and TRBJ2-7; TRBD1 matches at 8 bases. The sample consisted of PBMCs. For the CDR3, the DNA is TGCGCCAGCAGCCAGGACAGGGAAGAAGTGCAGTACTTC. Protein product: CASSQDREEVQYF.